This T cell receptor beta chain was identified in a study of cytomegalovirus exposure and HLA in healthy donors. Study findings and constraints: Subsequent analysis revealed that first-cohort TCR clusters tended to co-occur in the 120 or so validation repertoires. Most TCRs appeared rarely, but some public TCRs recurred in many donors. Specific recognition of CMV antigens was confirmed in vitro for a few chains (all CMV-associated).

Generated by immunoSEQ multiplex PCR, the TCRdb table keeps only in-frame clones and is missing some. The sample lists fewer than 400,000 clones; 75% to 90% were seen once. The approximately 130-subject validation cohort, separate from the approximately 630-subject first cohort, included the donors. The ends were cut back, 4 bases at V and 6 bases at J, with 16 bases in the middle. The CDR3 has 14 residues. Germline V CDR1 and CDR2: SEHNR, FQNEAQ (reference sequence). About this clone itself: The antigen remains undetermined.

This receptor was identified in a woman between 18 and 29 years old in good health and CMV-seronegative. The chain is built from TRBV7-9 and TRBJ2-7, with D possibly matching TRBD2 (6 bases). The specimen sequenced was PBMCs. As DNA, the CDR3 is TGTGCCAGCAGCTCCTATCGGGAGAAGGGCGAGCAGTACTTC. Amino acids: CASSSYREKGEQYF.